This is a list of T cell receptor beta chains from one sample in a study of T-cell memory formation after mild COVID-19. In TCRdb, the 5' RACE reads were re-called with MiXCR into one record per CDR3 protein. The profile shows some 180,000 distinct CDR3 sequences, around a sixth of them singletons. Sequencing was carried out using PBMCs or a T cell subset sorted from them (not recorded which). These receptors were collected from a man aged 18 to 30 who had mild COVID-19 (a few samples of this study predate the infection). Cell type and time point are not known. CDR3s include the opening cysteine and the closing phenylalanine or tryptophan. The D gene is left open where the match is weak. Part of the rows lack a size; the others show once, few, many or a class for expanded clones.

TRBV4-1,TRBJ1-5,NA,NA,TGCGCCAGCAGCCAGAGGCCCGACAGCTATCAGCCCCAGCATTTT,CASSQRPDSYQPQHF
TRBV5-1,TRBJ2-7,few,TRBD1,TGCGCCAGCAGCTTGGAACAGGGGCGAGAGCAGTACTTC,CASSLEQGREQYF
TRBV4-1,TRBJ1-2,many,NA,TGCGCCAGCAGCCAGAAATGGGGGGATGGCTACACCTTC,CASSQKWGDGYTF
TRBV5-4,TRBJ2-5,NA,NA,TGTGCCAGCAGCCGGGAAGTAGACTCGAAAGAGACCCAGTACTTC,CASSREVDSKETQYF
TRBV6-5,TRBJ2-4,medium-sized,TRBD2,TGTGCTACGGCGGGGGGGCCGGAGTCCAAAAACATTCAGTACTTC,CATAGGPESKNIQYF
TRBV5-1,TRBJ1-1,NA,TRBD1,TGCGCCAGCAGCTATCCGGACAGGGAAGGGAGTGAAGCTTTCTTT,CASSYPDREGSEAFF
TRBV28,TRBJ1-1,few,NA,TGTGCCAGCAGTGGACAGCAGAACACTGAAGCTTTCTTT,CASSGQQNTEAFF
TRBV12-3/TRBV12-4,TRBJ2-1,NA,NA,TGTGCCAGCAGCCGACGGACTAATTTCTTCGATGAGCAGTTCTTC,CASSRRTNFFDEQFF
TRBV6-6,TRBJ1-5,NA,NA,TGTGCCAGCAGTTCCCCCGGGACCCAGATTCAGCCCCAGCATTTT,CASSSPGTQIQPQHF
TRBV6-2/TRBV6-3,TRBJ2-3,NA,TRBD2,TGTGCCAGCAGTTCCCAACCGCCACTAGCGGGGGAGTTTGGTACGCAGTATTTT,CASSSQPPLAGEFGTQYF
TRBV7-2,TRBJ2-3,NA,NA,TGTGCCAGCAGCCGGGAGCGGGCAGATACGCAGTATTTT,CASSRERADTQYF
TRBV18,TRBJ1-5,NA,TRBD1,TGTGCCAGCTCACCCGGGACAGGAATCGATCAGCCCCAGCATTTT,CASSPGTGIDQPQHF
TRBV7-2,TRBJ1-2,NA,TRBD1,TGTGCCAGCAGCTCGGGGGGACAGTTAAATTCTGGCTACACCTTC,CASSSGGQLNSGYTF
TRBV7-2,TRBJ2-3,NA,TRBD2,TGTGCCAGCAGCCGACAAGCGGGGAGCACAGATACGCAGTATTTT,CASSRQAGSTDTQYF
TRBV6-5,TRBJ1-2,NA,TRBD1,TGTGCCAGCAGGGTGGACAGGGCGAGGGGCTACACCTTC,CASRVDRARGYTF
TRBV12-3/TRBV12-4,TRBJ1-2,NA,NA,TGTGCCAGCACCTCTTCAGAATCGGCCCTCTATGGCTACACCTTC,CASTSSESALYGYTF
TRBV7-8,TRBJ1-2,NA,NA,TGTGCCAGCACCCGAGCCGACAGCACTCTTAACTATGGCTACACCTTC,CASTRADSTLNYGYTF
TRBV5-1,TRBJ2-2,NA,NA,TGCGCCAGCAGCCGTCAAGCCGGGACCAACACCGGGGAGCTGTTTTTT,CASSRQAGTNTGELFF
TRBV5-1,TRBJ1-2,NA,NA,TGCGCCAGCAGCTTGTCAAGGTCCTACTCCAACTATGGCTACACCTTC,CASSLSRSYSNYGYTF
TRBV20-1,TRBJ1-2,few,TRBD1,TGCAGTGGCGAAGGGGGCGGCAATGGCTACACCTTC,CSGEGGGNGYTF
TRBV29-1,TRBJ1-1,NA,TRBD1,TGCAGCGGGGCGCCACAGGGGATGAACACTGAAGCTTTCTTT,CSGAPQGMNTEAFF
TRBV28,TRBJ2-5,NA,NA,TGTGCCAGCAGTTCCGGTGGGGCGGGGAAAGAGACCCAGTACTTC,CASSSGGAGKETQYF
TRBV20-1,TRBJ2-2,few,NA,TGCAGTGCTGTCAACCGGGGGACATCGAACACCGGGGAGCTGTTTTTT,CSAVNRGTSNTGELFF
TRBV5-1,TRBJ1-6,NA,TRBD1,TGCGCCAGCAGCTTGATCGCGACAGGGAAATTATCACCCCTCCACTTT,CASSLIATGKLSPLHF
TRBV9,TRBJ2-3,NA,NA,TGTGCCAGCAGCGCCGGATATACCAGGACAGATACGCAGTATTTT,CASSAGYTRTDTQYF
TRBV2,TRBJ2-7,few,NA,TGTGCCAGCAGCAGAAACCGGGGCCGACGCGAGCAGTACTTC,CASSRNRGRREQYF
TRBV7-2,TRBJ1-5,NA,NA,TGTGCCAGCAGCTGGGGGTTCAATCAGCCCCAGCATTTT,CASSWGFNQPQHF
TRBV5-4,TRBJ1-1,NA,NA,TGTGCCAGCAGCTTGTTGCAGGGAGAGAACACTGAAGCTTTCTTT,CASSLLQGENTEAFF
TRBV20-1,TRBJ1-5,few,NA,TGCAGTGCTAGGCGGCAGGGAAACCAGCCCCAGCATTTT,CSARRQGNQPQHF
TRBV3-2,TRBJ2-5,NA,NA,TGTGCCAGCAGCCAAAGGCCGTTAGGGGCCGTACAAGAGACCCAGTACTTC,CASSQRPLGAVQETQYF
TRBV3-1,TRBJ2-5,NA,NA,TGTGCCAGCAGCCAAGGAAGAGCTGGGGGGAAAGAGACCCAGTACTTC,CASSQGRAGGKETQYF
TRBV5-5,TRBJ1-2,NA,NA,TGTGCCAGCAGCCGGGGAGGTGCGAACTATGGCTACACCTTC,CASSRGGANYGYTF
TRBV9,TRBJ2-5,few,TRBD2,TGTGCCAGCAGCATTAGCGGGGGCCCCCAAGAGACCCAGTACTTC,CASSISGGPQETQYF
TRBV5-1,TRBJ1-2,NA,NA,TGCGCCAGCAGTTTGGCCTACGGGACATATGGCTACACCTTC,CASSLAYGTYGYTF
TRBV7-8,TRBJ2-5,few,TRBD2,TGTGCCAGCAGCTTAACTAGCGGGGGGGCTCGGCGAACCCAGTACTTC,CASSLTSGGARRTQYF
TRBV7-3,TRBJ2-3,few,TRBD2,TGTGCCAGCAGCCCACTAGCGGGGGGGCCGTATACGCAGTATTTT,CASSPLAGGPYTQYF
TRBV12-3/TRBV12-4,TRBJ2-1,NA,NA,TGTGCCAGCAGTAACGGACCTTTCAATGAGCAGTTCTTC,CASSNGPFNEQFF
TRBV5-1,TRBJ2-7,many,TRBD1,TGCGCCAGCAGCTTCCCACAGACAGGGGGCGACGAGCAGTACTTC,CASSFPQTGGDEQYF
TRBV7-2,TRBJ1-5,NA,NA,TGTGCCAGCAGCTACCGGGGGTGGATGAAGCCCCAGCATTTT,CASSYRGWMKPQHF
TRBV5-6,TRBJ2-4,few,NA,TGTGCCAGCAGCTCCCGCAGCTACTTAAACATTCAGTACTTC,CASSSRSYLNIQYF
TRBV5-1,TRBJ2-3,many,NA,TGCGCCAGCAGAGTGTTTTGGGGTACAGATACGCAGTATTTT,CASRVFWGTDTQYF
TRBV5-1,TRBJ1-2,many,NA,TGCGCCAGCAGGACTGGCCCTATCGAGGGCTACACCTTC,CASRTGPIEGYTF
TRBV28,TRBJ1-2,NA,NA,TGTGCCAGCAGCCAGACTCCTAACTATGGCTACACCTTC,CASSQTPNYGYTF
TRBV7-2,TRBJ2-7,many,TRBD2,TGTGCCAGCAGCTCGCCGACTAGCGGGGGATCCTACGAGCAGTACTTC,CASSSPTSGGSYEQYF